This T cell receptor (beta chain) was identified during a study of tumor and adjacent non-tumor tissue in lung cancer. Study summary: Stage I to III disease affected roughly ten men and 5 women aged roughly 31 to 76. On average, productive TCRbeta reads reached about 4.2 million per sample.

No cell sorting was done before RNA was extracted from the tissue. A modified ARM-PCR protocol with three rounds of nested PCR amplified TCRbeta. TCRdb reanalysed the multiplex PCR reads using MiXCR and keeps one entry per CDR3 protein. The profile shows fewer than 85,000 distinct CDR3 sequences, around four fifths of them singletons. In the case of this clonotype: A read error may produce the germline difference seen at one junction end.

The germline V gene has CDR1 SGHAT and CDR2 FQNNGV. The CDR3 extends over 14 amino acids. J is TRBJ2-7 and V is TRBV11-2; D might be TRBD1 or TRBD2, each matching 5 bases. The source material was lung tumor tissue. The sequence was obtained from a woman between 50 and 59 years old with non-small cell lung cancer. CDR3 residues: CVSSLVTGTFEQYF. The CDR3 DNA reads as TGTGTCAGCAGCTTAGTAACTGGGACGTTCGAGCAGTACTTC. Variable domain in full (rest from reference TRBV11-2 and TRBJ2-7): EAGVAQSPRYKIIEKRQSVAFWCNPISGHATLYWYQQILGQGPKLLIQFQNNGVVDDSQLPKDRFSAERLKGVDSTLKIQPAKLEDSAVYLCVSSLVTGTFEQYFGPGTRLTVT.